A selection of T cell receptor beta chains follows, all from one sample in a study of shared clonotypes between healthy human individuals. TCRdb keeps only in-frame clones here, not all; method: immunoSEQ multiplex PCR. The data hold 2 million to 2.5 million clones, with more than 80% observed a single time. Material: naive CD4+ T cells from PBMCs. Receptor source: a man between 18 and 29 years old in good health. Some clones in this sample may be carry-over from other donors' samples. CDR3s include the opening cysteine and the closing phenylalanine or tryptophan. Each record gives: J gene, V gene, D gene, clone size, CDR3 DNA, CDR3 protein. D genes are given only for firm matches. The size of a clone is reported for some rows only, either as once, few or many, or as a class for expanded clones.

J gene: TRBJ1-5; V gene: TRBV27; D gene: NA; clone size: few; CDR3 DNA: TGTGCCAGCAGTTTACAGGGACGTCAGCCCCAGCATTTT; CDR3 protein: CASSLQGRQPQHF
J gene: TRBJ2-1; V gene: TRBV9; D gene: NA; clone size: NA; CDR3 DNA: TGTGCCAGCAGCGTAGCTTTAGCGGCAGATGACAATGAGCAGTTCTTC; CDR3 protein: CASSVALAADDNEQFF
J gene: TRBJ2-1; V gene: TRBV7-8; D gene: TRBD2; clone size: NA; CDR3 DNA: TGTGCCAGCAGCTTAGGGCTAGCGGCCTACAATGAGCAGTTCTTC; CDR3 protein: CASSLGLAAYNEQFF
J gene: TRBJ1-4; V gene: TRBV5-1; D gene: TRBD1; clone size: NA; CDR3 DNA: TGCGCCAGCAGCTCGTCCGGGACAGGGAATGAAAAACTGTTTTTT; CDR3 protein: CASSSSGTGNEKLFF
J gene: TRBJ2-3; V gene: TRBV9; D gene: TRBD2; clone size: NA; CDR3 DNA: TGTGCCAGCGGGGGACTAGCGGGACCAGCGGATACGCAGTATTTT; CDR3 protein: CASGGLAGPADTQYF
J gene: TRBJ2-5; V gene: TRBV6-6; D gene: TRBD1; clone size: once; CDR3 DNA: TGTGCCAGCAGTTACCAGACAGGGGGTGAGACCCAGTACTTC; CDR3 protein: CASSYQTGGETQYF
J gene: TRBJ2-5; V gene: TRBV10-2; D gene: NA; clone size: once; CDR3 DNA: TGCGCCAGCAGTGAGCTTGGGGTAGGAGAGACCCAGTACTTC; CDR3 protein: CASSELGVGETQYF
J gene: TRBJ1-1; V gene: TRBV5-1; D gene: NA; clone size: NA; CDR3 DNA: TGCGCCAGCAGCTTGGCCACAGAGAACACTGAAGCTTTCTTT; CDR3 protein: CASSLATENTEAFF
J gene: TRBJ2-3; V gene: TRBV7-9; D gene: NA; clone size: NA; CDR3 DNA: TGTGCCAGCAGCCTTAGCACAGATACGCAGTATTTT; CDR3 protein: CASSLSTDTQYF
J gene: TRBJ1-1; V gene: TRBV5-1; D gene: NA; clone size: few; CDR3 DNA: TGCGCCAGCAGCTTGGAAGGGAGCAACACTGAAGCTTTCTTT; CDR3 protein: CASSLEGSNTEAFF
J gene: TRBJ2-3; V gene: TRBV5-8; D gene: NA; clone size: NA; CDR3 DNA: TGTGCCAGCAGCTTGGGTCGGCTAGTGACAGATACGCAGTATTTT; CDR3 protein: CASSLGRLVTDTQYF
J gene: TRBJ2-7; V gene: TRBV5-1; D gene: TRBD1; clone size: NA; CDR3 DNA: TGCGCCAGCAGCAGTACGGGACAGACCTACGAGCAGTACTTC; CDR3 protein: CASSSTGQTYEQYF
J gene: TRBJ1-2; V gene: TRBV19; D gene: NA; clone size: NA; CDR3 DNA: TGTGCCAGTAGTAGGGAGGGGCTGGGCTATGGCTACACCTTC; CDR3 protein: CASSREGLGYGYTF
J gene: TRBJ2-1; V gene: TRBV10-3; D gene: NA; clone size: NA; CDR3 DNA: TGTGCCATCAGTGAGTCGAAGGGCGTCTCCCATGAGCAGTTCTTC; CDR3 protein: CAISESKGVSHEQFF
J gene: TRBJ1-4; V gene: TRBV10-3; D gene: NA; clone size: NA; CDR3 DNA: TGTGCCATCAGCCGGGACACTAATGAAAAACTGTTTTTT; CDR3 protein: CAISRDTNEKLFF
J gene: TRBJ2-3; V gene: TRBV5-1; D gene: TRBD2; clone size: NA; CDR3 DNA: TGCGCCAGCAGCGGGGGACTAGCGGGAGGGCAGGGCACAGATACGCAGTATTTT; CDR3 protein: CASSGGLAGGQGTDTQYF
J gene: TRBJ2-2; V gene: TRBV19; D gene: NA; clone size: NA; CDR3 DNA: TGTGCCAGTAGTATTGGGAGAGGCACCGGGGAGCTGTTTTTT; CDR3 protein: CASSIGRGTGELFF
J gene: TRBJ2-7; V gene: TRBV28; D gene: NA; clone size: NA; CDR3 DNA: TGTGCCAGCAGTACCTACAGGAAACTTCCCTACGAGCAGTACTTC; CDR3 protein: CASSTYRKLPYEQYF
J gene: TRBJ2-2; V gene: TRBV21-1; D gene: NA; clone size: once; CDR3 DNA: TGTGCCAGCAGCAAACTCCCCTTGGGGGTAGGGCCCGGGGAGCTGTTTTTT; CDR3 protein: CASSKLPLGVGPGELFF
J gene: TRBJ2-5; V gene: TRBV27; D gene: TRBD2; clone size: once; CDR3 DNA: TGTGCCAGCATTGGGAGGGAGGCCCAGTACTTC; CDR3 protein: CASIGREAQYF
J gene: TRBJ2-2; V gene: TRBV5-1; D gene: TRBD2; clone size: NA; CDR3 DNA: TGCGCCAGCAGCCTGACTAGCGGGAGTATCTTGAACACCGGGGAGCTGTTTTTT; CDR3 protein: CASSLTSGSILNTGELFF
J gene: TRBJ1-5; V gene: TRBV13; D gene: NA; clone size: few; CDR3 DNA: TGTGCCAGCGACAGAAATCAGCCCCAGCATTTT; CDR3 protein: CASDRNQPQHF
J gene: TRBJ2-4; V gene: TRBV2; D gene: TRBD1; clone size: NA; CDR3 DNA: TGTGCCAGCACCTCTGACAGGGGTCTTGCCAAAAACATTCAGTACTTC; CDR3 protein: CASTSDRGLAKNIQYF
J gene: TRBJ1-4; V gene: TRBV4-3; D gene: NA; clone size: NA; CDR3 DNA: TGCGCCAGCAGCCAAGATGGGGGGTACGAAAAACTGTTTTTT; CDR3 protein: CASSQDGGYEKLFF
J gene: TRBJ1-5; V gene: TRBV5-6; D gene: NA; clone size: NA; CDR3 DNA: TGTGCCAGCAGCTACGGGGGGGAGGGACAGCCCCAGCATTTT; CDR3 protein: CASSYGGEGQPQHF
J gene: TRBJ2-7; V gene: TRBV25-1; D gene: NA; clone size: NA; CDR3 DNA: TGTGCCAGCAGTGAGCAGGGCCACGAGCAGTACTTC; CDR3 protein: CASSEQGHEQYF
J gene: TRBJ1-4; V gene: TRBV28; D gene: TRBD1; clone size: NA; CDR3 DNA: TGTGCCAGCAGTTTAAGGCAGGGACAGGGTAGTGAAAAACTGTTTTTT; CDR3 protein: CASSLRQGQGSEKLFF
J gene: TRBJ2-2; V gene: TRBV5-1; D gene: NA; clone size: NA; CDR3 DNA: TGCGCCAGCAGCTTGGGTCAGGGGACATCAGCAGGGGAGCTGTTTTTT; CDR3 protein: CASSLGQGTSAGELFF
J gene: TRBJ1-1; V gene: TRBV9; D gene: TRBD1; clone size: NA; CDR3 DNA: TGTGCCAGCAGCGTAAGCTCGGGACAGGTGTTCGACACTGAAGCTTTCTTT; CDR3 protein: CASSVSSGQVFDTEAFF
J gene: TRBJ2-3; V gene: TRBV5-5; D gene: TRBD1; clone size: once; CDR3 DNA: TGTGCCAGCAGCTTGTGGCTTGGGGGGACAGGGGTCCCAGATACGCAGTATTTT; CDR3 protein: CASSLWLGGTGVPDTQYF
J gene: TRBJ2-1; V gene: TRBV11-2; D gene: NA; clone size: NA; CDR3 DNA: TGTGCCAGCAGCTTAGTGGCGGCCAGGGACAATGAGCAGTTCTTC; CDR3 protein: CASSLVAARDNEQFF
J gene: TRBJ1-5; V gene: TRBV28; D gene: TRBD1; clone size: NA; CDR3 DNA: TGTGCCAGCAGTTCTCCCCCGACAGGGCTGCCCCAGCATTTT; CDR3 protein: CASSSPPTGLPQHF
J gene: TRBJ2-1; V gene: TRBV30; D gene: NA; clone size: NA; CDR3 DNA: TGTGCCTGTGTTAACAGGGAGCATCACAATGAGCAGTTCTTC; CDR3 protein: CACVNREHHNEQFF
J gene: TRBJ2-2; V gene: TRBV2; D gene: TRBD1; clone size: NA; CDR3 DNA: TGTGCCAGCAACAGGGGGCCCGGGGAGCTGTTTTTT; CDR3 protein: CASNRGPGELFF
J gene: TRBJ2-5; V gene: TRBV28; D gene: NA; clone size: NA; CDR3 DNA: TGTGCCAGCACTTCTCAGGGTCGGCAGGAGACCCAGTACTTC; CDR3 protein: CASTSQGRQETQYF
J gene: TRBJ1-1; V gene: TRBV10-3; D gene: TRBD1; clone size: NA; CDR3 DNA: TGTGCCATCAGTGACCCCAAGCCTGGACAGGGCTTGGCGAACACTGAAGCTTTCTTT; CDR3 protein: CAISDPKPGQGLANTEAFF
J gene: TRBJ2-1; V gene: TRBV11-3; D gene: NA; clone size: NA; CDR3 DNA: TGTGCCAGCAGCCCAACGGGCCGGGCCGGCAATGAGCAGTTCTTC; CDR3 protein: CASSPTGRAGNEQFF
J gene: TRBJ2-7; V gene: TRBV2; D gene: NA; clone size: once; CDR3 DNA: TGTGCCAGCAGTGTAATTGGGATCTACGAGCAGTACTTC; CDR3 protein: CASSVIGIYEQYF
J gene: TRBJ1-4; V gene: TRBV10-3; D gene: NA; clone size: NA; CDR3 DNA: TGTGCCATCAGTGGGGCGGTTCAAGAAAAACTGTTTTTT; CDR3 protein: CAISGAVQEKLFF
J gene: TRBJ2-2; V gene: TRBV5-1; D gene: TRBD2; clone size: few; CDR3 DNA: TGCGCCAGCAGCTTGCCTAGCGGGGACACCGGGGAGCTGTTTTTT; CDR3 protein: CASSLPSGDTGELFF
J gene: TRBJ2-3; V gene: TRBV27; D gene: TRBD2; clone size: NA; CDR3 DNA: TGTGCCAGCAGTTTTTTGGCGGGAGGGCCTGGCACAGATACGCAGTATTTT; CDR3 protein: CASSFLAGGPGTDTQYF
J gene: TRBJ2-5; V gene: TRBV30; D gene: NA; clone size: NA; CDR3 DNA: TGTGCCTGGAGTCCCCCAGGGGGGGAGACCCAGTACTTC; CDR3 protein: CAWSPPGGETQYF
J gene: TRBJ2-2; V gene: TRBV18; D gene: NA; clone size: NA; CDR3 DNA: TGTGCCAGCTCGGACAGCGCGAACACCGGGGAGCTGTTTTTT; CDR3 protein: CASSDSANTGELFF
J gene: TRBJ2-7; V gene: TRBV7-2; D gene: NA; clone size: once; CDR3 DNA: TGTGCCAGCACCGCGGACTGGTCCTCCTACGAGCAGTACTTC; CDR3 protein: CASTADWSSYEQYF
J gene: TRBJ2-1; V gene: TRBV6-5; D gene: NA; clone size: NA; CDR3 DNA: TGTGCCAGCAGTTACGGCTACAATGAGCAGTTCTTC; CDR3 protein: CASSYGYNEQFF
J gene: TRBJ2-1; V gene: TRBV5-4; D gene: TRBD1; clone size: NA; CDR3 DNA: TGTGCCAGCAGCTCAGGACAGGGCTTCTACAATGAGCAGTTCTTC; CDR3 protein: CASSSGQGFYNEQFF
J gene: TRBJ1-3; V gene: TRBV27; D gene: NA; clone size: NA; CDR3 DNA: TGTGCCAGCAGACCCTCGTTCGTAGGGATTGGAAACACCATATATTTT; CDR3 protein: CASRPSFVGIGNTIYF
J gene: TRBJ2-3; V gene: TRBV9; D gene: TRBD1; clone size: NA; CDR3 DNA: TGTGCCAGCAGCGTGACCCTGGGGGATGGGACAGGGCTAAGCACAGATACGCAGTATTTT; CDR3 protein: CASSVTLGDGTGLSTDTQYF
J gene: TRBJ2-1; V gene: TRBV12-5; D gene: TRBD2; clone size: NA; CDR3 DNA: TGTGCTAGTGGTCCGGGGACTAGCGGCTCCTACAATGAGCAGTTCTTC; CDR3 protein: CASGPGTSGSYNEQFF
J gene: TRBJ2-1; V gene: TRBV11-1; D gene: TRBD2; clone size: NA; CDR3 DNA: TGTGCCAGCAGCTTAGCGTCTAGCGGCCCGTACAATGAGCAGTTCTTC; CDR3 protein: CASSLASSGPYNEQFF